Following are 32 T cell receptor beta chains from one sample sequenced in a study of PD-L1 blockade in urothelial cancer. Method: immunoSEQ multiplex PCR; TCRdb's copy keeps in-frame clones and lacks some. The sample holds roughly 50,000 clones, about 82% seen once. Time point reported: peripheral blood 6 weeks after treatment start. Sequenced here: PBMCs, sampled around atezolizumab (anti-PD-L1) treatment. These receptors were collected from a man aged 65 to 85 with urothelial cancer.

As for this clone: One end of the junction is discordant with germline, which a read error may explain. This CDR3 is also generated by other DNA sequences in the sample. CDR3 nucleotides: TGCGCCTGGAGCTCACCCGGGACAGGAAGCTACGAGCAGTACTTC. Amino acids: CAWSSPGTGSYEQYF. The chain is built from TRBV30 and TRBJ2-7; TRBD1 aligns across 8 bases. Germline V gene data show CDR1 as GTSNPN and CDR2 as SVGIG (reference sequence). This CDR3 region has 15 residues.

The chain is built from TRBV5-1 and TRBJ2-5; 12 bases are shared with TRBD2. The CDR3 is made up of 18 amino acids. Germline-derived CDR1 and CDR2 are SGHRS and YFSETQ. V shed 4 bases and J 5 bases; nucleotides not matched to a gene: 15. The CDR3 sequence: CASSHIPTTSGSKETQYF. The CDR3 DNA follows: TGCGCCAGCAGCCACATTCCCACGACTAGCGGGAGTAAGGAGACCCAGTACTTC.

The chain combines TRBV30 with TRBJ1-2; D gene uncertain. This CDR3 has 12 residues. Germline V gives CDR1 GTSNPN, CDR2 SVGIG (reference sequence). V lost 3 bases, J lost 7 bases, and 12 bases lay in between. Written as DNA, the CDR3 is TGTGCCTGGAGCTACGATGGCGGTGGCTACACCTTC. It translates to CAWSYDGGGYTF.

The V call is TRBV4-2, the J call TRBJ2-1; TRBD2 matches at 11 bases. J was trimmed by 3 bases and V by 0 bases; bases with no gene match: 16. This CDR3 has 21 amino acids. Germline CDR1 LGHNA, CDR2 YNFKEQ. The CDR3 protein is CASSQDSTSGTLRASYNEQFF. CDR3 sequence (DNA): TGTGCCAGCAGCCAAGATTCGACTAGCGGGACCTTAAGGGCGAGCTACAATGAGCAGTTCTTC.

The chain carries TRBV28 and TRBJ2-7, with 7 bases that match TRBD1. Germline V lookup: CDR1 MDHEN, CDR2 SYDVKM. There are 12 residues in the CDR3. J lost 2 bases, V lost 7 bases, and 2 bases had no gene match. The CDR3 DNA sequence: TGTGCCAGCAAGACAGGGACCTACGAGCAGTACTTC. It yields the protein CASKTGTYEQYF.

The rearrangement uses TRBV2 and TRBJ1-4; TRBD1 is a possible D gene (6 bases). Germline lookup yields CDR1 SNHLY and CDR2 FYNNEI. V lost 7 bases and J 0 bases, leaving 12 bases between the germline ends. This CDR3 comprises 15 residues. The CDR3 here is CASKGQLATNEKLFF. CDR3 in DNA: TGTGCCAGCAAAGGACAGTTGGCAACTAATGAAAAACTGTTTTTT.

The chain carries TRBV18 and TRBJ2-7; D is possibly TRBD2 (6 bases). CDR3 size: 18 residues. Germline CDR1 reads KGHSH; CDR2 reads LQKENI. V lost 3 bases to trimming and J lost 6 bases, with 27 bases between them. CDR3 coding DNA: TGTGCCAGCTCACCGGAAGGGCCCGGGACTCACAACCCACTCGAGCAGTACTTC. Its translation is CASSPEGPGTHNPLEQYF.

V usage is TRBV10-1 and J usage is TRBJ2-1; TRBD1 might be the D (5 bases). The CDR3 is 16 residues long. The V gene's germline CDR1 is WNHNN and CDR2 SYGVQD (reference sequence). V lost 5 bases and J 0 bases, leaving 14 bases between the germline ends. The CDR3 DNA follows: TGCGCCAGCAGTCCAGGGCCAGTTAGCTCCTACAATGAGCAGTTCTTC. Its translation: CASSPGPVSSYNEQFF.

This clone was detected only once. The J gene is TRBJ2-1, the V gene TRBV5-1; 8 bases align to TRBD2. The CDR3 is 15 residues long. V shed 0 bases and J 6 bases; nucleotides not matched to a gene: 5. Germline-derived CDR1 and CDR2 are SGHRS and YFSETQ. CDR3 coding DNA: TGCGCCAGCAGCTTGGGGACTAGCTCCGCCAATGAGCAGTTCTTC. As protein: CASSLGTSSANEQFF. Full variable domain (remainder filled in from reference TRBV5-1 and TRBJ2-1): KAGVTQTPRYLIKTRGQQVTLSCSPISGHRSVSWYQQTPGQGLQFLFEYFSETQRNKGNFPGRFSGRQFSNSRSEMNVSTLELGDSALYLCASSLGTSSANEQFFGPGTRLTVL.

This clone has a single count. The chain couples TRBV10-3 to TRBJ1-6; possible D gene TRBD1, 5 bases. Trimming removed 8 bases from V and 9 bases from J, with 11 bases in between. Germline V gene data show CDR1 as ENHRY and CDR2 as SYGVKD. CDR3 length equals 12 residues. The CDR3 protein is CAIGGGLSPLHF. CDR3 sequence (DNA): TGTGCCATCGGGGGAGGGCTTTCACCCCTCCACTTT.

This chain uses TRBV11-2 with TRBJ2-7; 10 bases fit TRBD1. This CDR3 contains 17 residues. J lost 4 bases, V lost 3 bases, and 12 bases had no gene match. Looked up from germline, CDR1 is SGHAT and CDR2 is FQNNGV. CDR3 DNA: TGTGCCAGCAGCTTTTCCCTCTGGGGGACAGGGGATTACGAGCAGTACTTC. Amino acids: CASSFSLWGTGDYEQYF.

V and J are TRBV5-1 and TRBJ2-7; 12 nucleotides match TRBD1. This CDR3 is 14 amino acids long. V was clipped by 7 bases and J by 7 bases; unmatched bases: 9. In germline, CDR1 is SGHRS, CDR2 YFSETQ. CDR3 DNA sequence: TGCGCCAGCCGAGCAGGGACAGGGGGCCGGGAGCAGTACTTC. The encoded protein is CASRAGTGGREQYF.

V is TRBV7-3 and J is TRBJ2-5; 9 bases are a match to TRBD2. CDR3 length: 16 residues. Germline values: CDR1 SGHTA, CDR2 FQGTGA. After removal of 4 bases from V and 4 bases from J, the junction contained 10 bases not matched to a gene. The CDR3 reads CASSSGAGGPGETQYF. The CDR3 region has the DNA TGTGCCAGCAGCTCGGGGGCGGGAGGGCCGGGAGAGACCCAGTACTTC.

Worth noting for this clone: A junction end diverges from the germline sequence, so it may reflect a read error. This chain connects TRBV7-2 to TRBJ2-7, with TRBD2 matching over 11 bases. The CDR3 loop spans 16 amino acids. Germline V gene sequence: CDR1 SGHTA, CDR2 FQGNSA. The CDR3 loop reads CASSLAGGLSRNEQYF. CDR3 DNA: TGTGCCAGCAGCCTAGCGGGAGGCCTTTCCCGCAACGAGCAGTACTTC.

The chain combines TRBV7-9 with TRBJ2-2; 8 nucleotides line up with TRBD2. This CDR3 is 15 amino acids long. CDR1 is SEHNR and CDR2 is FQNEAQ in the germline V gene (reference sequence). The V and J ends lost 2 bases and 5 bases, in that order; junction bases with no gene match: 4. CDR3 sequence reads: CASSLIPSGTGELFF. The CDR3 DNA reads as TGTGCCAGCAGCTTAATACCTAGCGGGACCGGGGAGCTGTTTTTT.

The chain carries TRBV7-9 and TRBJ2-2; 11 nucleotides align to TRBD1. V dropped 8 bases and J dropped 3; count of bases not matched to a gene: 5. The germline V gene encodes CDR1 SEHNR and CDR2 FQNEAQ (reference sequence). CDR3 length: 15 amino acids. The CDR3, as DNA: TGTGCCAGCGTAGGACAGGGGGCTTACACCGGGGAGCTGTTTTTT. Protein: CASVGQGAYTGELFF.

V and J are TRBV9 and TRBJ1-1; D is perhaps TRBD1 (5 bases). CDR3 length: 13 residues. V was trimmed by 3 bases and J by 3 bases, leaving 9 bases between them. Germline CDR1 and CDR2: SGDLS and YYNGEE. The CDR3 sequence is CASSARADTEAFF. CDR3 nucleotide sequence: TGTGCCAGCAGCGCCAGGGCCGACACTGAAGCTTTCTTT.

The sample holds one count of this clone. V gene TRBV30 combines with J gene TRBJ1-5; 7 bases align to TRBD1. Germline CDR1 reads GTSNPN; CDR2 reads SVGIG (reference sequence). Germline trimming cut 0 bases from V and 6 bases from J; bases unmatched to any gene: 8. The CDR3 is 15 amino acids. The CDR3 bases are TGTGCCTGGAGTGTACTAAGGGACAGAGGTCAGCCCCAGCATTTT. Protein sequence: CAWSVLRDRGQPQHF.

The rearrangement links TRBV15 to TRBJ2-3; D may be TRBD2 (6 bases). V was trimmed by 0 bases and J by 5 bases, leaving 15 bases between them. Germline V lookup: CDR1 LNHNV, CDR2 YYDKDF (reference sequence). CDR3 length: 16 amino acids. CDR3 region: CATSRDLEEGRDTQYF. The CDR3 region has the DNA TGTGCCACCAGCAGAGATCTGGAGGAGGGGAGAGATACGCAGTATTTT.

The chain links TRBV18 to TRBJ1-1, with D possibly being TRBD1 (5 bases). The CDR3 consists of 16 residues. V was trimmed by 3 bases and J by 5 bases, leaving 19 bases between them. Germline CDR1 and CDR2: KGHSH and LQKENI. The CDR3 loop is CASSPESRRRGTEAFF. CDR3 coding DNA: TGTGCCAGCTCACCCGAGTCGCGACGTCGGGGGACTGAAGCTTTCTTT.

V usage is TRBV9 and J usage is TRBJ2-7, with 8 bases lining up with TRBD2. After removal of 4 bases from V and 0 bases from J, the junction contained 9 bases not matched to a gene. The CDR3 is made up of 16 amino acids. The germline gives CDR1 SGDLS, CDR2 YYNGEE. The CDR3: CASSPPTSESSYEQYF. CDR3 nucleotides: TGTGCCAGCAGCCCCCCGACTAGCGAAAGCTCCTACGAGCAGTACTTC.

Remarks on this clone: The same CDR3 can be traced to other DNA sequences in this sample. V and J are TRBV5-1 and TRBJ2-5; TRBD2 matches 16 bases. The length of the CDR3 is 18 residues. Germline CDR1 SGHRS, CDR2 YFSETQ. The junction had 9 bases not matched to a gene; V was cut back by 3 bases and J by 4 bases. In DNA form, the CDR3 reads TGCGCCAGCAGCTCCGAGGGACTAGCGGGAGGGCAAGGAGAGACCCAGTACTTC. It yields the protein CASSSEGLAGGQGETQYF.

V and J are TRBV19 and TRBJ1-3; D is ambiguous. The CDR3 has 14 amino acids. Trimming left V 3 bases short and J 7 bases short, with 13 bases between. The germline V gene encodes CDR1 LNHDA and CDR2 SQIVND (reference sequence). CDR3 sequence reads: CASSIDASGNTIYF. CDR3 DNA sequence: TGTGCCAGTAGTATCGACGCCTCGGGGAACACCATATATTTT.

This chain joins TRBV4-1 and TRBJ2-1, with 9 bases matching TRBD2. CDR1 and CDR2 (germline): MGHRA, YSYEKL. CDR3 length: 18 amino acids. The J segment lost 4 bases and the V segment lost 1 base, leaving 11 bases of the junction unmatched. This chain's CDR3 is CASSQAPPTSGEYNEQFF. The CDR3 DNA is TGCGCCAGCAGCCAAGCCCCTCCGACTAGCGGAGAGTACAATGAGCAGTTCTTC.

The rearrangement links TRBV7-2 to TRBJ2-7; TRBD2 matches at 7 bases. The CDR3 has 12 residues. The germline V gene encodes CDR1 SGHTA and CDR2 FQGNSA. Trimming cost V 5 bases and J 6 bases; bases outside gene matches: 4. The CDR3 DNA sequence: TGTGCCAGCAGCGGGAGGGCCCTCGAGCAGTACTTC. Translation gives CASSGRALEQYF.

The chain is built from TRBV6-5 and TRBJ2-5; 10 nucleotides agree with TRBD1. Trimming at V came to 0 bases and at J to 5 bases, leaving 3 bases not matched to a gene. This CDR3 has 15 residues. Germline CDR1 MNHEY, CDR2 SVGAGI. Here the CDR3 DNA reads TGTGCCAGCAGTTACTCGACAGGGGGCTGGGAGACCCAGTACTTC. It is translated as CASSYSTGGWETQYF.

The J gene is TRBJ2-5, the V gene TRBV12-5; 9 bases are a match to TRBD1. J was trimmed by 5 bases and V by 4 bases; bases with no gene match: 5. Per the germline V gene, CDR1 is LGHNT and CDR2 is FRNRAP. The length of the CDR3 is 14 residues. The CDR3 loop reads CASGSRTGGETQYF. The CDR3 coding sequence is TGTGCTAGTGGTTCGCGAACAGGGGGCGAGACCCAGTACTTC.

This chain connects TRBV5-1 to TRBJ1-5; tentatively, D is TRBD1 (5 bases). Germline loops: CDR1 SGHRS, CDR2 YFSETQ. The CDR3 is made up of 15 amino acids. The ends were cut back, 0 bases at V and 3 bases at J, with 10 bases in the middle. CDR3: CASSLDGDFNQPQHF. CDR3 nucleotide sequence: TGCGCCAGCAGCTTGGACGGGGACTTCAATCAGCCCCAGCATTTT.

This chain joins TRBV30 and TRBJ1-4, with D possibly being TRBD1 (5 bases). In germline, CDR1 is GTSNPN, CDR2 SVGIG (reference sequence). This CDR3 region has 14 residues. Trimming took off 3 bases at V and 7 bases at J, with 15 bases between the two ends. Here the CDR3 DNA reads TGTGCCTGGAGGACGGGGGGTTGGAGTGAAAAACTGTTTTTT. Translation gives CAWRTGGWSEKLFF.

V gene TRBV2 combines with J gene TRBJ1-4; a weak D match, TRBD1 (6 bases). Per germline, CDR1 SNHLY and CDR2 FYNNEI. Trimming cost V 10 bases and J 5 bases, with 14 bases left between them. The CDR3 has 13 residues. The CDR3: CANHRAENEKLFF. CDR3 DNA sequence: TGTGCCAATCACAGGGCAGAGAATGAAAAACTGTTTTTT.

The rearrangement joins TRBV7-6 to TRBJ2-7, with TRBD1 matching 8 bases. The CDR3 has 14 amino acids. With V trimmed by 5 bases and J by 1 base, 4 bases remained unmatched. Per the germline V gene, CDR1 is SGHVS and CDR2 is FNYEAQ. Here the CDR3 DNA reads TGTGCCAGCAGCCCAAGGGACAGGTCCTACGAGCAGTACTTC. It specifies CASSPRDRSYEQYF.

CDR3 in DNA: TGTGCCAGCAGTTTATCGCTAGCGGGAGAGGAATGGCAGTACTTC. The encoded protein is CASSLSLAGEEWQYF. J is TRBJ2-7 and V is TRBV28; TRBD2 matches at 10 bases. V gave up 1 base and J gave up 9 bases; unmatched junction bases: 9. This CDR3 comprises 15 residues. Germline loops: CDR1 MDHEN, CDR2 SYDVKM.